This TCR beta chain is from a study of PD-1 blockade in mismatch repair-deficient tumors. Study findings and constraints: Rapid post-treatment expansion, then contraction, generally preceding radiologic response, marked tumor-resident clones.

Repertoires were generated with immunoSEQ multiplex PCR, while TCRdb's copy carries only in-frame clones and drops some. The sample includes about 120,000 clones, about 83% of them seen just once. V lost 6 bases and J lost 1, with 9 bases in between. Germline-derived CDR1 and CDR2 are SNHLY and FYNNEI. This CDR3 region has 13 residues. Mismatch repair deficiency was confirmed in all patients, by PCR or immunohistochemistry. In the case of this clone: Its antigen remains unknown.

The specimen comprised peripheral blood, sampled about 13 months after starting pembrolizumab. The receptor's source is an adult with mismatch repair-deficient cancer. The chain recombines TRBV2 with TRBJ1-1; D ambiguous. The CDR3 here is CASSFDTNTEAFF. The CDR3 coding sequence is TGTGCCAGCAGCTTTGACACGAACACTGAAGCTTTCTTT.